This TCR beta chain was obtained from a study of T cells in localized non-small cell lung cancer. Germline lookup yields CDR1 SNHLY and CDR2 FYNNEI. Trimming removed 3 bases from V and 0 bases from J, with 6 bases in between. The length of the CDR3 is 15 residues. Overall study findings and caveats: Higher blood T cell density went with longer overall survival.

TCRdb's table, derived via immunoSEQ multiplex PCR, lists solely in-frame clones and lacks some. The sample contains 20,000 or so clones, 75% to 85% of which appear only once. Details on this clone: What it binds is not known.

V is TRBV2 and J is TRBJ2-6; D gene ambiguous. The source of this sequence is a man aged 35-75 years with stage I lung adenocarcinoma. The starting material was peripheral blood, obtained before any cancer treatment. The CDR3 spells CASSDFSSGANVLTF. DNA for the CDR3: TGTGCCAGCAGTGATTTTAGCTCTGGGGCCAACGTCCTGACTTTC.